This TCR beta chain was sequenced during a study of beta chain features in type 1 diabetes. At the level of the study: Comparable age, gender and cell yields were observed in patients relative to healthy donors. The samples had 85 million to 140 million sorted cells examined in all.

About this clone: Other DNA sequences within the sample encode an identical CDR3.

The study reverse transcribed the entire isolated RNA, so it sequenced expressed TCRB transcripts. Method: immunoSEQ multiplex PCR; TCRdb's copy keeps in-frame clones and lacks some. The top ten clones hold about 0.087% of a sample with roughly 610,000 clones, less than 20% of them seen once. Sequencing was carried out using naive CD4+ T cells from blood. The clonotype comes from a man between 18 and 29 years old in good health.

CDR3 loop: CASSLSGGDEKLFF. The CDR3 coding sequence is TGTGCCAGCAGCTTATCAGGGGGCGATGAAAAACTGTTTTTT. The chain links TRBV7-9 to TRBJ1-4; 8 bases line up with TRBD1. V was pared by 2 bases and J by 6 bases, with 2 bases of the junction left unmatched. CDR1 and CDR2 (germline): SEHNR, FQNEAQ (reference sequence). This CDR3 is built from 14 residues.